What follows are 29 T cell receptor beta chains derived from one specimen sequenced in a study of PD-1 blockade in classical Hodgkin lymphoma. Assay used: immunoSEQ multiplex PCR; TCRdb lists only in-frame clones, some missing. Here the sample spans almost 100,000 clones, more than 90% being singletons. Relapses following autologous stem cell transplantation were seen in all patients, with brentuximab vedotin exposure varying. Sequenced material: peripheral blood mononuclear cells (PBMCs), taken at baseline. These receptors were collected from a human donor with classical Hodgkin lymphoma.

The V gene is TRBV4-1, the J gene TRBJ2-7; the match to TRBD2 covers 7 bases. The V segment lost 2 bases and the J segment 3 bases; nucleotides outside the gene matches: 7. This CDR3 spans 15 amino acids. Germline assignment: CDR1 MGHRA and CDR2 YSYEKL. Here the CDR3 DNA reads TGCGCCAGCAGCCAACTATCGACTAGCTTCTACGAGCAGTACTTC. Amino acids: CASSQLSTSFYEQYF.

This clone was seen once. The V call is TRBV6-5, the J call TRBJ2-5; possible D gene TRBD1, 5 bases. Germline V gene sequence: CDR1 MNHEY, CDR2 SVGAGI. V was pared by 2 bases and J by 1 base, with 8 bases between. CDR3 length equals 14 residues. The CDR3 reads CASSYGAVQETQYF. CDR3 in DNA: TGTGCCAGCAGTTACGGGGCAGTCCAAGAGACCCAGTACTTC.

This chain joins TRBV6-1 and TRBJ2-7, with 11 bases identical to TRBD2. V dropped 2 bases and J dropped 1; count of bases not matched to a gene: 4. From germline, CDR1 is MNHNS and CDR2 SASEGT. This CDR3 region has 16 residues. The CDR3 nucleotides are TGTGCCAGCAGTGAATGGGGGACTAGCGGATCCTACGAGCAGTACTTC. This translates into CASSEWGTSGSYEQYF.

The chain links TRBV7-9 to TRBJ2-6; D gene unclear. The CDR3 consists of 16 residues. The germline gives CDR1 SEHNR, CDR2 FQNEAQ (reference sequence). V was pared by 4 bases and J by 0 bases, with 10 bases between. The chain's CDR3 is CASSWEPNSGANVLTF. The CDR3 DNA is TGTGCCAGCAGCTGGGAACCAAACTCTGGGGCCAACGTCCTGACTTTC. Looking up the rest from reference TRBV7-9 and TRBJ2-6 gives the full variable domain: DTGVSQNPRHKITKRGQNVTFRCDPISEHNRLYWYRQTLGQGPEFLTYFQNEAQLEKSRLLSDRFSAERPKGSFSTLEIQRTEQGDSAMYLCASSWEPNSGANVLTFGAGSRLTVL.

The count of this clone is one. In DNA form, the CDR3 reads TGTGCCAGCAGCTTCGGCGCTGGAAACACCATATATTTT. It yields the protein CASSFGAGNTIYF. V usage is TRBV5-6 and J usage is TRBJ1-3; D uncertain. The CDR3 runs to 13 residues. CDR1 and CDR2 from the germline V gene are SGHDT and YYEEEE. Trimming pared 2 bases from V and 2 bases from J, leaving 5 bases between.

The V call is TRBV18, the J call TRBJ2-7, with 15 bases that match TRBD2. CDR1 KGHSH and CDR2 LQKENI come from the germline V gene. The length of the CDR3 is 17 residues. With V trimmed by 2 bases and J by 0 bases, 2 bases remained unmatched. The CDR3, as DNA: TGTGCCAGCTCACCAGGACTAGCGGGAGGGCTCTCCTACGAGCAGTACTTC. Translating it yields CASSPGLAGGLSYEQYF.

This chain connects TRBV7-2 to TRBJ2-5; D uncertain. The CDR3 is 16 residues long. With 6 bases removed from V and 3 bases from J, the gap between germline ends came to 20 bases. CDR1 and CDR2 from the germline V gene are SGHTA and FQGNSA. For the CDR3, the DNA is TGTGCCAGCAGTCCACCTACTTACACGGGTGAAGAGACCCAGTACTTC. Translating it yields CASSPPTYTGEETQYF.

The chain recombines TRBV30 with TRBJ1-1, with D unresolved. V lost 4 bases and J lost 4, with 10 bases in between. Germline V gene sequence: CDR1 GTSNPN, CDR2 SVGIG (reference sequence). The CDR3 covers 12 residues. Here the CDR3 reads CAWTPTTTEAFF. The CDR3 DNA is TGTGCCTGGACACCAACAACCACTGAAGCTTTCTTT.

The chain couples TRBV5-4 to TRBJ2-3; no clear D gene. The CDR3 is 13 residues long. Germline V gene data show CDR1 as SGHNT and CDR2 as YYREEE (reference sequence). V lost 1 base and J lost 1, with 4 bases in between. The CDR3, as DNA: TGTGCCAGCAGCTTGTGGGGCACAGATACGCAGTATTTT. Its translation: CASSLWGTDTQYF.

The J gene is TRBJ2-1, the V gene TRBV7-2, with D uncertain. The CDR3 is made up of 15 amino acids. V was clipped by 1 base and J by 6 bases, with 13 bases between them. Germline V gives CDR1 SGHTA, CDR2 FQGNSA. The CDR3 DNA follows: TGTGCCAGCAGCTTAGGAGTGATTAGGTCCAATGAGCAGTTCTTC. Translated: CASSLGVIRSNEQFF.

The chain has TRBV6-5 and TRBJ1-2; D ambiguous. Deletions cut 5 bases from V and 1 base from J, with 14 bases between. Germline assignment: CDR1 MNHEY and CDR2 SVGAGI. This CDR3 is 15 amino acids long. CDR3 sequence (DNA): TGTGCCAGCAGTAGACGATTACGGCGTAACTATGGCTACACCTTC. Its protein is CASSRRLRRNYGYTF.

The chain is built from TRBV5-1 and TRBJ1-1; D unresolved. Trimming left V 0 bases short and J 4 bases short, with 16 bases between. The length of the CDR3 is 16 residues. The germline CDR1 and CDR2 sequences are SGHRS and YFSETQ. The CDR3 nucleotides read TGCGCCAGCAGCTTGGAACCGGGGAGCGGCGGCACTGAAGCTTTCTTT. Protein sequence: CASSLEPGSGGTEAFF.

This chain joins TRBV27 and TRBJ2-7, with D uncertain. Looked up from germline, CDR1 is MNHEY and CDR2 is SMNVEV (reference sequence). The ends were cut back, 6 bases at V and 0 bases at J, with 6 bases in the middle. This CDR3 is built from 12 residues. The CDR3 DNA reads TGTGCCAGCAGAGGCAGCTCCTACGAGCAGTACTTC. Protein: CASRGSSYEQYF.

The chain joins TRBV27 to TRBJ1-1; no clear D. The CDR3 length is 16 residues. Germline V CDR1 and CDR2: MNHEY, SMNVEV (reference sequence). Trimming stripped 6 bases from V and 1 base from J, with 18 bases between. The CDR3 DNA follows: TGTGCCAGCAGGTTAGGGCCAGGCAGAAGGAACACTGAAGCTTTCTTT. As protein: CASRLGPGRRNTEAFF.

The V call is TRBV5-5, the J call TRBJ2-7; 10 bases fit TRBD2. Germline CDR1 SGHKS, CDR2 YYEKEE (reference sequence). The CDR3 contains 15 residues. V trimming: 2 bases; J trimming: 2 bases; junction bases outside the gene matches: 4. In DNA form, the CDR3 reads TGTGCCAGCAGCTTTGTGACTAGCGGGCCCTACGAGCAGTACTTC. Translated: CASSFVTSGPYEQYF. Filled out from reference TRBV5-5 and TRBJ2-7, the complete variable domain reads DAGVTQSPTHLIKTRGQQVTLRCSPISGHKSVSWYQQVLGQGPQFIFQYYEKEERGRGNFPDRFSARQFPNYSSELNVNALLLGDSALYLCASSFVTSGPYEQYFGPGTRLTVT.

Only one count was recorded for this clone. The chain has TRBV6-5 and TRBJ2-7; 8 bases are shared with TRBD1. Trimming removed 6 bases from V and 3 bases from J; junction bases left unmatched: 4. Looked up from germline, CDR1 is MNHEY and CDR2 is SVGAGI. The CDR3 loop spans 13 amino acids. The CDR3 here is CASRTDRDYEQYF. The CDR3 bases are TGTGCCAGCAGAACGGACAGGGACTACGAGCAGTACTTC.

The chain recombines TRBV9 with TRBJ1-5; tentatively, D is TRBD1 (5 bases). This CDR3 spans 14 amino acids. The germline CDR1 and CDR2 sequences are SGDLS and YYNGEE. Trimming cost V 5 bases and J 0 bases, with 9 bases left between them. This CDR3 is CASSPTVSNQPQHF. In DNA, the CDR3 is TGTGCCAGCAGTCCGACAGTTAGCAATCAGCCCCAGCATTTT.

The chain couples TRBV4-2 to TRBJ2-5; the D call may be TRBD1 or TRBD2 (5 bases each). V was pared by 3 bases and J by 5 bases, with 19 bases between. CDR1 is LGHNA and CDR2 is YNFKEQ in the germline V gene. The CDR3 loop spans 16 amino acids. The CDR3 region has the DNA TGTGCCAGCAGCCACTCCGGGACCGCGTTGCGGGAGACCCAGTACTTC. Amino acids: CASSHSGTALRETQYF.

This rearrangement joins TRBV28 to TRBJ1-2; D possibly corresponds to TRBD1 (6 bases). Trimming cost V 3 bases and J 4 bases, with 15 bases left between them. Germline CDR1 is MDHEN and CDR2 is SYDVKM. The CDR3 has 15 amino acids. The CDR3, as DNA: TGTGCCAGCAGTTTCCCGCCACAGGGAACCTATGGCTACACCTTC. Encoded protein: CASSFPPQGTYGYTF.

The chain carries TRBV6-6 and TRBJ2-7; possible D gene TRBD2, 7 bases. The CDR3 loop spans 15 amino acids. Germline V gene sequence: CDR1 MNHNY, CDR2 SVGAGI (reference sequence). V lost 2 bases and J 4 bases, leaving 15 bases between the germline ends. The CDR3 sequence: CASSYGPRGGYEQYF. For the CDR3, the DNA is TGTGCCAGCAGTTACGGGCCCAGGGGAGGGTACGAGCAGTACTTC.

In this sample, this clone turned up a few times. The J gene is TRBJ1-1, the V gene TRBV7-9; possible D gene TRBD1, 5 bases. Germline V CDR1 and CDR2: SEHNR, FQNEAQ (reference sequence). V lost 3 bases, J lost 2 bases, and 7 bases lay in between. The CDR3 runs to 13 residues. The CDR3: CASSFDSNTEAFF. In DNA, the CDR3 is TGTGCCAGCAGCTTCGACAGTAACACTGAAGCTTTCTTT.

The chain couples TRBV19 to TRBJ1-1; the D gene is possibly TRBD1 (6 bases). The CDR3 covers 17 residues. The germline V gene encodes CDR1 LNHDA and CDR2 SQIVND (reference sequence). V lost 1 base to trimming and J lost 4 bases, with 19 bases between them. The CDR3 region has the DNA TGTGCCAGTAGTATAGGGGGGCCCGTTGGGGGGCGCACTGAAGCTTTCTTT. It translates to CASSIGGPVGGRTEAFF.

The chain links TRBV25-1 to TRBJ2-7; 9 nucleotides match TRBD1. CDR3 length: 15 residues. Germline-derived CDR1 and CDR2 are MGHDK and SYGVNS. J gave up 6 bases and V 2 bases, and 8 bases lay outside the gene matches. The CDR3 bases are TGTGCCAGCAGTGAAGAGGGACAGGGTTACCGCGAGCAGTACTTC. It encodes CASSEEGQGYREQYF.

CDR3: CASSAEGRQETQYF. CDR3 nucleotide sequence: TGTGCCAGCAGCGCCGAGGGTCGACAAGAGACCCAGTACTTC. The chain uses TRBV9 and TRBJ2-5, with D possibly being TRBD2 (5 bases). With 3 bases removed from V and 2 bases from J, the gap between germline ends came to 11 bases. The CDR3 contains 14 residues. The V gene's germline CDR1 is SGDLS and CDR2 YYNGEE.

V usage is TRBV7-9 and J usage is TRBJ2-7; 11 positions agree with TRBD2. J lost 3 bases, V lost 5 bases, and 6 bases had no gene match. Germline CDR1 SEHNR, CDR2 FQNEAQ (reference sequence). This CDR3 region has 15 residues. The CDR3 sequence is CASSPGTSGNYEQYF. CDR3 sequence (DNA): TGTGCCAGCAGCCCCGGGACTAGCGGAAACTACGAGCAGTACTTC.

V gene TRBV9 combines with J gene TRBJ2-7; D may be TRBD1 or TRBD2 (5 bases each). Germline values: CDR1 SGDLS, CDR2 YYNGEE. V dropped 2 bases and J dropped 10 bases, with 19 bases sitting between them. CDR3 length equals 14 residues. CDR3 nucleotides: TGTGCCAGCAGCGTGGGGTCCCGGGGCCCTTTACAGTACTTC. It encodes CASSVGSRGPLQYF.

V and J are TRBV9 and TRBJ2-4; tentatively, D is TRBD2 (6 bases). V lost 2 bases and J 7 bases, leaving 10 bases between the germline ends. CDR1 SGDLS and CDR2 YYNGEE come from the germline V gene. This CDR3 has 13 residues. The CDR3 nucleotides read TGTGCCAGCAGCGTCGACCGGGGGAACATTCAGTACTTC. Its translation is CASSVDRGNIQYF.

The chain links TRBV6-1 to TRBJ2-2; 8 bases align to TRBD2. Per germline, CDR1 MNHNS and CDR2 SASEGT. This CDR3 comprises 18 residues. Trimming took 1 base from V and 4 from J; bases not matched to a gene: 11. DNA for the CDR3: TGTGCCAGCAGTGAAGAGGGACTAGGGGTCCCGACCACCGGGGAGCTGTTTTTT. Translation: CASSEEGLGVPTTGELFF.

The V and J genes are TRBV13 and TRBJ2-1, with 10 nucleotides matching TRBD1. Germline trimming cut 7 bases from V and 1 base from J; bases unmatched to any gene: 16. The CDR3 is made up of 19 amino acids. Germline-derived CDR1 and CDR2 are PRHDT and FYEKMQ (reference sequence). The CDR3 DNA reads TGTGCCAGCATAGACAGGGGGCGCGAGAGGGGCGATTCCTACAATGAGCAGTTCTTC. Its protein is CASIDRGRERGDSYNEQFF.